These T cell receptor beta chains were read from a single sample in a study of identical twins. Via MiXCR, TCRdb re-called the 5' RACE reads, giving one row per CDR3 protein. The sample shows some 630,000 distinct CDR3 sequences, 7.1% of them seen only once. These sequences were also reported in another study, on yellow fever vaccine responses in identical twins.

Sample: PBMCs. The receptors were sampled from a woman aged 18 to 35 in good health. Both conserved end residues are part of each CDR3. D genes are given only for firm matches. Size is omitted from some rows. Given values are once, few, many or a class for expanded clones.

>-|TRBV20-1|few|TRBJ2-1
CSASRHSPGYEQFF
TGCAGTGCTAGCAGACACTCACCTGGGTATGAGCAGTTCTTC
>-|TRBV6-2/TRBV6-3|-|TRBJ2-1
CASETEGTYNEQFF
TGTGCCAGCGAGACGGAGGGCACCTACAATGAGCAGTTCTTC
>-|TRBV9|-|TRBJ1-2
CASSGRQGGYTF
TGTGCCAGCAGCGGCCGACAAGGTGGCTACACCTTC
>-|TRBV2|few|TRBJ2-1
CASGGIPLAYNEQFF
TGTGCCAGCGGAGGTATCCCCCTAGCCTACAATGAGCAGTTCTTC
>-|TRBV4-1|many|TRBJ1-1
CASSHRQRTRLAEAFF
TGCGCCAGCAGCCATCGACAGCGAACGAGGTTGGCTGAAGCTTTCTTT
>TRBD2|TRBV20-1|many|TRBJ2-1
CSAPLAGLSNEQFF
TGCAGTGCCCCACTAGCGGGCCTCTCCAATGAGCAGTTCTTC
>-|TRBV28|-|TRBJ2-1
CASKTGTSSYNEQFF
TGTGCCAGCAAGACAGGAACGAGCTCCTACAATGAGCAGTTCTTC
>-|TRBV7-2|many|TRBJ2-2
CASSLFMDTGELFF
TGTGCCAGCAGCTTATTCATGGACACCGGGGAGCTGTTTTTT
>TRBD2|TRBV20-1|-|TRBJ2-5
CSARDSSGGGETQYF
TGCAGTGCTAGAGATTCTAGCGGGGGAGGAGAGACCCAGTACTTC
>TRBD2|TRBV7-2|many|TRBJ2-3
CASSLATSGGAVTQYF
TGTGCCAGCAGCTTAGCGACCAGCGGGGGTGCGGTTACGCAGTATTTT
>-|TRBV12-3/TRBV12-4|-|TRBJ2-6
CASTVGEFGANVLTF
TGTGCCAGCACCGTCGGGGAATTTGGGGCCAACGTCCTGACTTTC
>TRBD2|TRBV6-1|-|TRBJ2-1
CASSDILAGAQFF
TGTGCCAGCAGTGACATACTAGCGGGAGCCCAGTTCTTC
>-|TRBV27|-|TRBJ2-3
CASGVGDTQYF
TGTGCCAGTGGGGTGGGAGATACGCAGTATTTT
>TRBD2|TRBV6-4|many|TRBJ2-1
CASRTRLAGTSSSYNEQFF
TGTGCCAGCAGAACACGACTAGCGGGTACCTCGAGCTCCTACAATGAGCAGTTCTTC
>TRBD2|TRBV7-9|-|TRBJ2-1
CASSLSGGGINNEQFF
TGTGCCAGCAGCTTAAGCGGCGGGGGGATAAACAATGAGCAGTTCTTC
>-|TRBV5-1|few|TRBJ1-1
CASSLGGFRTMNTEAFF
TGCGCCAGCAGCTTGGGGGGGTTTCGTACCATGAACACTGAAGCTTTCTTT
>-|TRBV7-2|-|TRBJ2-6
CASSPSMARGANVLTF
TGTGCCAGCAGCCCGAGTATGGCGAGGGGGGCCAACGTCCTGACTTTC
>TRBD1|TRBV6-5|many|TRBJ2-7
CASSLKDRGHSYEQYF
TGTGCCAGCAGCTTAAAAGACAGGGGACATTCCTACGAGCAGTACTTC
>-|TRBV6-1|-|TRBJ2-3
CASNPRTGTDTQYF
TGTGCCAGCAACCCCAGGACAGGCACAGATACGCAGTATTTT
>-|TRBV20-1|few|TRBJ2-7
CSARRDALTYEQYF
TGCAGTGCTAGAAGGGACGCATTAACCTACGAGCAGTACTTC
>TRBD2|TRBV10-3|-|TRBJ2-1
CAISESTTSGKYEQFF
TGTGCCATCAGTGAGTCGACTACTAGCGGGAAGTATGAGCAGTTCTTC
>TRBD2|TRBV19|few|TRBJ2-1
CASSSGGLAEVYNEQFF
TGTGCCAGTAGTAGTGGGGGACTAGCGGAGGTTTACAATGAGCAGTTCTTC
>-|TRBV7-9|few|TRBJ2-2
CAPSLGFTGELFF
TGTGCCCCCAGTCTCGGGTTCACCGGGGAGCTGTTTTTT
>TRBD2|TRBV20-1|-|TRBJ2-1
CSAAGTSGGYEQFF
TGCAGTGCCGCGGGGACTAGCGGGGGGTATGAGCAGTTCTTC
>TRBD1|TRBV6-5|-|TRBJ2-6
CASSTRDRGLAGANVLTF
TGTGCCAGCAGTACCCGAGACAGGGGGCTCGCCGGGGCCAACGTCCTGACTTTC
>TRBD2|TRBV7-9|few|TRBJ2-2
CASSGGTSGTGELFF
TGTGCCAGCAGCGGGGGGACTAGCGGCACCGGGGAGCTGTTTTTT
>-|TRBV7-8|-|TRBJ2-5
CASSLVVRTPERETQYF
TGTGCCAGCAGCTTAGTAGTTAGGACCCCCGAGAGGGAGACCCAGTACTTC
>-|TRBV12-3/TRBV12-4|-|TRBJ1-2
CASRQGPGSYGYTF
TGTGCCAGCAGGCAAGGGCCAGGCTCTTATGGCTACACCTTC
>-|TRBV21-1|many|TRBJ1-1
CASSYPWVSRAFF
TGTGCCAGCAGCTACCCTTGGGTTTCTCGGGCTTTCTTT
>TRBD1|TRBV20-1|-|TRBJ1-2
CSARAGQGGLYGYTF
TGCAGTGCTAGAGCGGGACAGGGGGGCCTTTATGGCTACACCTTC
>TRBD1|TRBV15|few|TRBJ2-1
CATSNERDRWGNEQFF
TGTGCCACCAGCAACGAGAGGGACAGGTGGGGGAATGAGCAGTTCTTC
>-|TRBV6-5|many|TRBJ2-3
CASSYPTGGTDTQYF
TGTGCCAGCAGTTACCCCACCGGGGGCACAGATACGCAGTATTTT
>TRBD1|TRBV28|few|TRBJ2-1
CASSTGTGGNEQFF
TGTGCCAGCAGTACCGGGACAGGTGGGAATGAGCAGTTCTTC
>-|TRBV20-1|-|TRBJ1-1
CSAKGPFF
TGCAGTGCTAAAGGTCCTTTCTTT
>-|TRBV2|many|TRBJ2-1
CASRAGRMADEQFF
TGTGCCAGCAGAGCCGGGAGAATGGCCGATGAGCAGTTCTTC
>-|TRBV24-1|-|TRBJ2-1
CATSDPGRPFGVCNEQFF
TGTGCCACCAGTGACCCGGGACGCCCCTTTGGGGTTTGCAATGAGCAGTTCTTC
>TRBD1|TRBV4-2|few|TRBJ2-1
CASSQGQGVTSYNEQFF
TGTGCCAGCAGCCAGGGCCAGGGGGTAACGTCCTACAATGAGCAGTTCTTC
>-|TRBV12-3/TRBV12-4|few|TRBJ1-5
CASRGPTGQPQHF
TGTGCCAGCAGGGGTCCCACAGGCCAGCCCCAGCATTTT
>-|TRBV11-2|few|TRBJ1-1
CASSLVLRGTEAFF
TGTGCCAGCAGCTTAGTCCTTCGGGGCACTGAAGCTTTCTTT
>-|TRBV4-1|few|TRBJ1-2
CASNLGASVNNNYGYTF
TGCGCCAGCAACCTTGGGGCCTCCGTTAATAACAACTATGGCTACACCTTC
>TRBD2|TRBV18|-|TRBJ2-1
CASSPTGGGEANEQFF
TGTGCCAGCTCACCAACGGGCGGGGGAGAGGCCAATGAGCAGTTCTTC
>TRBD1|TRBV6-2/TRBV6-3|few|TRBJ2-1
CASSFLGTGGDEQFF
TGTGCCAGCAGCTTCCTTGGGACAGGGGGAGATGAGCAGTTCTTC